The entry below describes one T cell receptor (beta chain). Germline V lookup: CDR1 MNHNS, CDR2 SASEGT. The CDR3 totals 14 residues. Trimming at V came to 6 bases and at J to 3 bases, leaving 5 bases not matched to a gene. The data were taken from a study of T cells in Graves' hyperthyroidism and ophthalmopathy. Amplification yielded TCR beta CDR3 regions, with RNA transcripts as the source. The study used the HTBI primer set for a first-round RT-PCR of the TCR CDR3. TCRdb reprocessed the multiplex PCR reads with MiXCR, giving one entry per CDR3 protein. The sample shows hundreds of thousands of distinct CDR3 sequences, 12% to 15% of them seen only once.

This chain joins TRBV6-1 and TRBJ2-7; 10 positions agree with TRBD2. The sequencing sample was made of blood. This clonotype was obtained from a young woman with Graves' hyperthyroidism. This CDR3 reads CASRRTSGLYEQYF. The CDR3 region has the DNA TGTGCCAGCAGACGGACTAGCGGTCTCTACGAGCAGTACTTC.